One T cell receptor beta chain is described in this entry. The specificity of this receptor is unknown. No clone much larger than this one lies a single base away; base qualities are absent. None of the patients had been given any treatment before thyroid surgery. Patient clinical samples collected from about 2011 to 2018 were retrospectively analysed using T-cell receptor beta sequencing. The data originate from a study of metastatic and nonmetastatic thyroid tumors (dated by TCRdb to about 2020). Regarding the complete study: Repertoires were compared across peripheral blood and tumor or nodule tissue samples from malignant and benign thyroid patients. The research as a whole found: In both blood and tumor samples, malignant tumors were reported to have significantly higher TCR beta diversity than benign nodules.

The library was prepared using PCR. The sample was run on an Illumina HiSeq 4000. High-throughput sequencing was used to profile the CDR3 region of the TCR beta-chain in every patient. On the study's bioinformatics: Drawing on CDR3 differences between clinicopathological groups, the researchers built a classifier meant to tell apart patients with distant-metastatic papillary thyroid cancer. The Shannon index was used to measure repertoire diversity, and the Morisita-Horn index was used to measure how similar tumor and blood repertoires were. The public sequencing data were trimmed at Q25 with fastp and processed into clonotypes with MiXCR by TCRdb, which kept only in-frame beta chains. The V and J calls were not made by the authors but by TCRdb's processing. Recorded for this sample are roughly 13,000 clones; 29% of them occurred a single time. The top ten clonotypes cover about 3.7% of the sample.

The V and J ends are trimmed by 3 bases and 9 bases, leaving 15 bases between them. The germline V gene (reference sequence) supplies CDR1 WNHNN and CDR2 SYGVQD. The CDR3 starts with the cysteine, ends with the phenylalanine, and has 14 residues. CDR3 DNA is the only sequence kept; it has 42 bases, read in frame from the first base. Recombination connected TRBV10-1 to TRBJ2-1, with the identity of the D gene unclear. Sequenced: blood. The sequence derives from a female donor with papillary thyroid cancer or a benign thyroid nodule (not recorded which). Some clones in this sample may be carry-over from other donors' samples. The DNA is TGCGCCAGCAGTGATGGATCTGTAAGTGGTGAGCAGTTCTTC. It is translated as CASSDGSVSGEQFF.